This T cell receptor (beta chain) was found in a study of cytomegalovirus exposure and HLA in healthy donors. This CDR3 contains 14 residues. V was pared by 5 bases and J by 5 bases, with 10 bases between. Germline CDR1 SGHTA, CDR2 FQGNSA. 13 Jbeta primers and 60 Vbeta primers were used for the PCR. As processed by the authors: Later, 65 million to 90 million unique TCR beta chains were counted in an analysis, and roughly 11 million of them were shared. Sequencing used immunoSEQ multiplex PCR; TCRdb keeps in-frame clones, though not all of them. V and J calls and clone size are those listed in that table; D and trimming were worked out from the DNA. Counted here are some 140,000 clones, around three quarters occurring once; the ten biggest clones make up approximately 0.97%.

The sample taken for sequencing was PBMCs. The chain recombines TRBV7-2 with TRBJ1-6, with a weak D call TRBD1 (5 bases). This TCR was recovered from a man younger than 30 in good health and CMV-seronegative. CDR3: CASSPWGDNSPLHF. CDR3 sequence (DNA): TGTGCCAGCAGCCCATGGGGGGATAATTCACCCCTCCACTTT.